The source of this T cell receptor (beta chain) is a study of identifying expanded T cells in peripheral blood. Broader study findings: About 1.2 clones differed between technical replicates, versus approximately 17 and 20 over time. Across healthy donors, higher total template counts meant significantly greater approximately 2-week count variance.

The table came from immunoSEQ multiplex PCR; TCRdb's copy has only in-frame clones and leaves some out. The repertoire holds roughly 96,000 clones, with 88% as singletons. As to this clone: The antigen remains undetermined.

The CDR3 length is 14 residues. V was clipped by 2 bases and J by 4 bases, with 10 bases between them. Germline lookup yields CDR1 WNHNN and CDR2 SYGVQD (reference sequence). The sequence came from a person between 18 and 75 years old in good health. V and J are TRBV10-1 and TRBJ2-3; no definite D call. Sample: blood. The CDR3 region is CASSEIGVSDTQYF. The DNA for the CDR3 is TGCGCCAGCAGTGAGATCGGTGTGTCAGATACGCAGTATTTT.